What follows are 15 T cell receptor beta chains derived from one specimen sequenced in a study of human T cells and chemical hapten exposure. TCRdb reprocessed the RACE reads with MiXCR, giving one entry per CDR3 protein. Among 150,000 to 200,000 distinct CDR3 sequences listed, about 31% were seen once. Time point specified: pre-sensitization, week 0. As to treatment: therapeutic diphenylcyclopropenone sensitization with weekly scalp DPC. The sequenced sample was whole blood, obtained in connection with sensitization to the hapten diphenylcyclopropenone (DPC). Receptors were obtained from a woman under 40 with alopecia areata. Some clones in this sample may be carry-over from other donors' samples.

This clonotype was observed a single time. For the CDR3, the DNA is TGTGCCAGCAGCCGAGGACAGGCGTCGGAGCCCCAGCATTTT. It yields the protein CASSRGQASEPQHF. The chain uses TRBV7-2 and TRBJ1-5; TRBD1 aligns across 7 bases. This CDR3 has 14 amino acids. The ends lost 5 bases at V and 8 bases at J; junction bases unmatched: 9. CDR1 and CDR2 (germline): SGHTA, FQGNSA.

The V gene is TRBV29-1, the J gene TRBJ2-5, with 8 bases identical to TRBD2. With V trimmed by 7 bases and J by 1 base, 5 bases remained unmatched. Germline lookup yields CDR1 SQVTM and CDR2 ANQGSEA. This CDR3 comprises 13 residues. The CDR3 protein is CSGQTSGQETQYF. DNA for the CDR3: TGCAGCGGCCAAACTAGCGGCCAAGAGACCCAGTACTTC.

This clonotype showed up just a few times. The genes are TRBV5-1 and TRBJ1-1; maybe TRBD1 (5 bases). CDR3 length: 11 amino acids. The V end lost 8 bases, the J end lost 5 bases, and 10 bases lay between the germline ends. Germline V gives CDR1 SGHRS, CDR2 YFSETQ. The CDR3 spells CASGGGTEAFF. The CDR3 DNA sequence: TGCGCCAGTGGGGGGGGAACTGAAGCTTTCTTT. Together with reference TRBV5-1 and TRBJ1-1, the CDR3 gives the full variable domain: KAGVTQTPRYLIKTRGQQVTLSCSPISGHRSVSWYQQTPGQGLQFLFEYFSETQRNKGNFPGRFSGRQFSNSRSEMNVSTLELGDSALYLCASGGGTEAFFGQGTRLTVV.

This chain connects TRBV5-1 to TRBJ1-3; maybe TRBD1 (5 bases). The V gene lost 0 bases and the J gene lost 3 bases, with 13 bases spanning the gap. CDR1 and CDR2 from the germline V gene are SGHRS and YFSETQ. This CDR3 region has 16 residues. CDR3 bases: TGCGCCAGCAGCTTGGGGCAGGGTAGTTTTGGAAACACCATATATTTT. Translated, it gives CASSLGQGSFGNTIYF.

CDR3 coding DNA: TGTGCCAGTACAACAGGGACGCGGATTCAGCCCCAGCATTTT. Amino acid sequence: CASTTGTRIQPQHF. The chain links TRBV19 to TRBJ1-5, with D possibly TRBD1 on 6 matching bases. CDR1 LNHDA and CDR2 SQIVND come from the germline V gene (reference sequence). This CDR3 has 14 amino acids. V lost 7 bases, J lost 6 bases, and 16 bases lay in between.

This clonotype was detected once. The chain recombines TRBV20-1 with TRBJ2-3, with D maybe TRBD2 (7 bases). Germline values: CDR1 DFQATT, CDR2 SNEGSKA (reference sequence). The CDR3 length is 15 residues. The ends were cut back, 5 bases at V and 1 base at J, with 16 bases in the middle. The CDR3 nucleotides read TGCAGTGCTCCCCGGGGGGCGGGGGGCACAGATACGCAGTATTTT. It encodes CSAPRGAGGTDTQYF.

CDR3 nucleotide sequence: TGTGCCTGGAGCCCCAGCTCCGAGACCCAGTACTTC. Protein: CAWSPSSETQYF. The gene calls are TRBV30 and TRBJ2-5; no reliable D call. CDR1 and CDR2 (germline): GTSNPN, SVGIG (reference sequence). The CDR3 consists of 12 residues. Trimming shortened V by 3 bases and J by 5 bases, and 10 bases separated the two germline ends.

This clonotype was seen more than once but under ten times. The chain employs TRBV6-2 or TRBV6-3 and TRBJ1-2; tentatively, D is TRBD1 (6 bases). Trimming cost V 7 bases and J 6 bases, with 21 bases left between them. Germline CDR1 reads MNHEY; CDR2 reads SVGEGT. The CDR3 is 15 amino acids. The CDR3 bases are TGTGCCAGCACCCAGGCAGGGGACGTACCTGATGGCTACACCTTC. Translated: CASTQAGDVPDGYTF.

This chain connects TRBV2 to TRBJ1-1; D remains unclear. The V and J ends lost 3 bases and 3 bases respectively, with 11 bases between them. The CDR3 sequence is 14 residues long. Germline loops: CDR1 SNHLY, CDR2 FYNNEI. The CDR3 loop reads CASSDGIEDTEAFF. The CDR3 nucleotides are TGTGCCAGCAGTGATGGGATTGAGGACACTGAAGCTTTCTTT.

In regard to this clonotype: No conserved phenylalanine or tryptophan ends this CDR3, so it is likely a read error. The genes are TRBV29-1 and TRBJ2-5; TRBD2 matches 10 bases. The germline gives CDR1 SQVTM, CDR2 ANQGSEA. The length of the CDR3 is 13 residues. J lost 4 bases, V lost 4 bases, and 3 bases had no gene match. Here the CDR3 DNA reads TGCAGCGTTGGTATAGCGGGAGGAGAGACCCAGTACCTC. Protein product: CSVGIAGGETQYL.

This clonotype occurred a few times. The CDR3 here is CASSSNDGVRPPYGYTF. The CDR3 region has the DNA TGTGCCAGCAGCTCGAATGATGGGGTACGCCCCCCCTATGGCTACACCTTC. V and J are TRBV7-9 and TRBJ1-2; the D is unclear. V gave up 4 bases and J gave up 4 bases, with 22 bases separating them. Looked up from germline, CDR1 is SEHNR and CDR2 is FQNEAQ (reference sequence). The CDR3 contains 17 residues.

Only a few counts were recorded for this clonotype. This chain's CDR3 is CASSLVQGAPSTEAFF. CDR3 nucleotide sequence: TGTGCCAGCAGCTTAGTGCAGGGGGCGCCCAGCACTGAAGCTTTCTTT. The V call is TRBV7-2, the J call TRBJ1-1; TRBD1 matches 8 bases. CDR3 length: 16 residues. Germline CDR1 and CDR2: SGHTA and FQGNSA. The V gene end was trimmed by 1 base and the J gene end by 4 bases; junction bases not matched to a gene: 8.

The table lists this clonotype with many counts. The chain has TRBV11-3 and TRBJ2-1, with D possibly TRBD2 on 6 matching bases. The CDR3 totals 18 residues. V dropped 0 bases and J dropped 6 bases, with 21 bases sitting between them. The germline V gene has CDR1 SGHNT and CDR2 YENEEA. DNA for the CDR3: TGTGCCAGCAGCTTAGAGCAATCCGGGAGCGGCACGGGCAATGAGCAGTTCTTC. Translating gives CASSLEQSGSGTGNEQFF. The full variable domain, in which reference TRBV11-3 and TRBJ2-1 provide the parts outside the CDR3, is EAGVVQSPRYKIIEKKQPVAFWCNPISGHNTLYWYLQNLGQGPELLIRYENEEAVDDSQLPKDRFSAERLKGVDSTLKIQPAELGDSAVYLCASSLEQSGSGTGNEQFFGPGTRLTVL.

The CDR3 region has the DNA TGTGCCAGCAGTTGGGGACAGGGGGCCGCTGAAGCTTTCTTT. It yields the protein CASSWGQGAAEAFF. The genes are TRBV27 and TRBJ1-1; 12 bases match TRBD1. Per germline, CDR1 MNHEY and CDR2 SMNVEV (reference sequence). CDR3 length equals 14 residues. The V segment lost 4 bases and the J segment 6 bases; nucleotides outside the gene matches: 3.

CDR3 loop: CASSITGGQNSPLHF. The CDR3 DNA sequence: TGTGCCAGCAGCATCACAGGGGGACAAAATTCACCCCTCCACTTT. The V call is TRBV3-1, the J call TRBJ1-6; 8 nucleotides agree with TRBD1. The length of the CDR3 is 15 residues. CDR1 is LGHDT and CDR2 is YNNKEL in the germline V gene (reference sequence). The V gene end was trimmed by 5 bases and the J gene end by 7 bases; junction bases not matched to a gene: 7.